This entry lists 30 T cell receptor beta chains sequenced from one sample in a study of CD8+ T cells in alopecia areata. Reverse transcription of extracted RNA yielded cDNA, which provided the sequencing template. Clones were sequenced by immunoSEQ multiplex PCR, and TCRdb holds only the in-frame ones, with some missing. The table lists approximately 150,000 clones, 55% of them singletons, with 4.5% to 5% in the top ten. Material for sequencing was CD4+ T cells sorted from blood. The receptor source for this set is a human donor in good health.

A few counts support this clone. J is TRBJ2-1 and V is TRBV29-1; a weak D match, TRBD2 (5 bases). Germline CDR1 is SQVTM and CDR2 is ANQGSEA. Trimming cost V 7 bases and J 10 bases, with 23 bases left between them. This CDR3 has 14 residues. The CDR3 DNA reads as TGCAGCGCCACAGAAGGGAGTAGGTATGGCGAGCAGTTCTTC. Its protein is CSATEGSRYGEQFF.

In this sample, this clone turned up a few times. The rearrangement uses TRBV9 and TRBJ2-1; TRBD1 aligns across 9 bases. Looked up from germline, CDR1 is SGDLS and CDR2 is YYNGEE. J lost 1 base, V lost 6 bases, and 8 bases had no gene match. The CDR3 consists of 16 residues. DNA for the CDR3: TGTGCCAGCAATAAAGGACAGGGGAGATCCTACAATGAGCAGTTCTTC. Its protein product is CASNKGQGRSYNEQFF.

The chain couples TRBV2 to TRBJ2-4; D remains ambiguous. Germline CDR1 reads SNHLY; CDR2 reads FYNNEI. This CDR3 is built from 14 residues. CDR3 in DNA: TGTACAACAGACAACCCCGGGTCCAAAAACATTCAGTACTTC. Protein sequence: CTTDNPGSKNIQYF.

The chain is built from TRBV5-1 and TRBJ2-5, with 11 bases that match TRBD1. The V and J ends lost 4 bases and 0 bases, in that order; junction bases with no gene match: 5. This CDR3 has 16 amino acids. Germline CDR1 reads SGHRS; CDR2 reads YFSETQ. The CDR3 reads CASSRGTGGYQETQYF. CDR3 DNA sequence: TGCGCCAGCAGCCGAGGGACAGGGGGGTACCAAGAGACCCAGTACTTC.

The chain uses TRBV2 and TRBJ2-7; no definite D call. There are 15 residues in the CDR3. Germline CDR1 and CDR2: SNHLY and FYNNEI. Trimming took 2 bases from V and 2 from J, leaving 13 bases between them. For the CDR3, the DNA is TGTGCCAGCAGTGAAAGGTCGCAGGTCACCTACGAGCAGTACTTC. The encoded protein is CASSERSQVTYEQYF.

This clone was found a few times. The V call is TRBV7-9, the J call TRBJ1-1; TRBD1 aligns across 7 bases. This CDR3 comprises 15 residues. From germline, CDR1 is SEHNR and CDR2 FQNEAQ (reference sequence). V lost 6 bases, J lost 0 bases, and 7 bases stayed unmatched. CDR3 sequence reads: CASRGRDSLNTEAFF. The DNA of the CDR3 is TGTGCCAGCAGGGGCCGGGACAGCTTGAACACTGAAGCTTTCTTT. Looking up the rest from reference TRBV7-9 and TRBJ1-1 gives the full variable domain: DTGVSQNPRHKITKRGQNVTFRCDPISEHNRLYWYRQTLGQGPEFLTYFQNEAQLEKSRLLSDRFSAERPKGSFSTLEIQRTEQGDSAMYLCASRGRDSLNTEAFFGQGTRLTVV.

CDR3 sequence reads: CSVPGLSRAGELFF. For the CDR3, the DNA is TGCAGCGTGCCGGGACTAAGTCGAGCCGGGGAGCTGTTTTTT. This chain joins TRBV29-1 and TRBJ2-2; 7 nucleotides match TRBD2. Germline loops: CDR1 SQVTM, CDR2 ANQGSEA. The CDR3 spans 14 residues. V shed 6 bases, J shed 6 bases, and the junction held 10 bases outside the gene matches.

CDR3 nucleotide sequence: TGTGCCAGCAGCTTTGGGCCCATGGCCTACGAGCAGTACTTC. It encodes CASSFGPMAYEQYF. The chain recombines TRBV7-9 with TRBJ2-7; D remains ambiguous. Germline CDR1 and CDR2: SEHNR and FQNEAQ (reference sequence). The length of the CDR3 is 14 residues. Trimming cost V 3 bases and J 2 bases, with 11 bases left between them.

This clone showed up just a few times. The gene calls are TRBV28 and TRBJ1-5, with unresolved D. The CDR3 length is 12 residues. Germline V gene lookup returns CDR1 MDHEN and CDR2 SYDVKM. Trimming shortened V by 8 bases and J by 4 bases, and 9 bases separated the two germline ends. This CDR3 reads CASERANQPQHF. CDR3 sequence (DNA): TGTGCCAGCGAAAGGGCGAATCAGCCCCAGCATTTT.

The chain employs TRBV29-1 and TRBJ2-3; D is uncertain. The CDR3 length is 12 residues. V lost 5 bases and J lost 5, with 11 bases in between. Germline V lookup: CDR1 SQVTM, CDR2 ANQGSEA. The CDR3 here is CSVLILQDTQYF. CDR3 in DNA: TGCAGCGTTCTCATTCTCCAAGATACGCAGTATTTT.

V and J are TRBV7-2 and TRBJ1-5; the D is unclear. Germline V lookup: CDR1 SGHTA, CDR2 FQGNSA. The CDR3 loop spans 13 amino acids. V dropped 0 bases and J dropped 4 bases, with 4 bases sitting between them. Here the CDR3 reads CASSLAINQPQHF. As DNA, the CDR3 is TGTGCCAGCAGCTTAGCGATTAATCAGCCCCAGCATTTT.

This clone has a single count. Here the CDR3 DNA reads TGCGCCAGCAGCCGGAATAGTGGAGGTCGGCAAGAGACCCAGTACTTC. Encoded protein: CASSRNSGGRQETQYF. This chain links TRBV4-1 with TRBJ2-5, with TRBD2 as a possible D gene (5 bases). Between the trimmed V and J ends, which lost 4 bases and 2 bases, there was a span of 17 bases. CDR3 length equals 16 residues. Germline-derived CDR1 and CDR2 are MGHRA and YSYEKL.

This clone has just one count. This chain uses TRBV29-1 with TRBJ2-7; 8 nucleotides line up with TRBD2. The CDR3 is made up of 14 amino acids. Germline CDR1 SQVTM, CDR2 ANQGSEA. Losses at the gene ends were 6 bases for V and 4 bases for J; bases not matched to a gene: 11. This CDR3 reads CSVRTSSPLYEQYF. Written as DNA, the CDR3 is TGCAGCGTCCGGACTAGCAGCCCCTTGTACGAGCAGTACTTC.

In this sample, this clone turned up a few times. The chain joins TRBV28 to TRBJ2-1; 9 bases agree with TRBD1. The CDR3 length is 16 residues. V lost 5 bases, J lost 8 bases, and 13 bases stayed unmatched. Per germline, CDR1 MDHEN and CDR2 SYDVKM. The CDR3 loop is CASSAYGTGTEDEQFF. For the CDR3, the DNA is TGTGCCAGCAGTGCCTACGGGACAGGGACGGAGGATGAGCAGTTCTTC.

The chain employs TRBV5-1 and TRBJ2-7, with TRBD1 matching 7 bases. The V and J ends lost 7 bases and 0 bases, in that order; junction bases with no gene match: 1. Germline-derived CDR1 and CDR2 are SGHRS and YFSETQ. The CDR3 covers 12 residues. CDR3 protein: CASGTDSYEQYF. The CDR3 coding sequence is TGCGCCAGCGGGACAGACTCCTACGAGCAGTACTTC.

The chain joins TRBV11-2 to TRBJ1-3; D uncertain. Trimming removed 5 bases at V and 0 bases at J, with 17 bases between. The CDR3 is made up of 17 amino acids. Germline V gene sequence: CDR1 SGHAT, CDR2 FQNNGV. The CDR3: CASSLQPGGHSGNTIYF. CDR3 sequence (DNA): TGTGCCAGCAGCCTACAACCGGGAGGCCACTCTGGAAACACCATATATTTT.

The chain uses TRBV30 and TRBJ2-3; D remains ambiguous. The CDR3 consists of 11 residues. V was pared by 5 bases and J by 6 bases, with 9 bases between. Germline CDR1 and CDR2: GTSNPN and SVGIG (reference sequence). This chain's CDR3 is CAWAREDTQYF. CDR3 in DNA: TGTGCCTGGGCTCGAGAGGATACGCAGTATTTT.

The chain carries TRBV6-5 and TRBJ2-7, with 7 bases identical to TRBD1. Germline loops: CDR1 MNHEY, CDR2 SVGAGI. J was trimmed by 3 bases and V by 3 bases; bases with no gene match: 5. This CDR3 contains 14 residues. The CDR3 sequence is CASSYQGVGYEQYF. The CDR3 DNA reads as TGTGCCAGCAGTTATCAGGGGGTAGGCTACGAGCAGTACTTC.

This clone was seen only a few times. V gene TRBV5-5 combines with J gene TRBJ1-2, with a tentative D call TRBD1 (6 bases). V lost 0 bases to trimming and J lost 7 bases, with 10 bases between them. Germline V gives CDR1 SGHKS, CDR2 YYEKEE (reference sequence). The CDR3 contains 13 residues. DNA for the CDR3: TGTGCCAGCAGCTTGGCCGGGGGGGCTGGCTACACCTTC. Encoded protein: CASSLAGGAGYTF.

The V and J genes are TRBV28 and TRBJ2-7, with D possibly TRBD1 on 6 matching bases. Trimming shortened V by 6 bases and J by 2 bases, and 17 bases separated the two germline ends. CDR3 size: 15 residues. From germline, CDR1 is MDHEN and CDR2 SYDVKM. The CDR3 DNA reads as TGTGCCAGCAGAAAGACCCGGACAGTCACCTACGAGCAGTACTTC. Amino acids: CASRKTRTVTYEQYF.

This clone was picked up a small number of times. For the CDR3, the DNA is TGTGCCAGCGCTTGGGGGTCTGGGGCCAACGTCCTGACTTTC. Translation: CASAWGSGANVLTF. The rearrangement links TRBV6-5 to TRBJ2-6, with D perhaps being TRBD1 or TRBD2 (5 bases each). The germline V gene has CDR1 MNHEY and CDR2 SVGAGI. The CDR3 length is 14 residues. V shed 8 bases and J shed 1 base, with 9 bases lying between them.

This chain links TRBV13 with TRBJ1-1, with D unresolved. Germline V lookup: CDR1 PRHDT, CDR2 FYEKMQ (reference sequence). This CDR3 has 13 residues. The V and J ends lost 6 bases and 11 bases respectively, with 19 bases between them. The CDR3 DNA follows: TGTGCCAGCAGTTCACAAACCGGGGTTTACGCTTTCTTT. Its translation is CASSSQTGVYAFF.

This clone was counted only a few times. As DNA, the CDR3 is TGCGCCAGCAGCGCACAACAGGGGCCAGGAAACACCATATATTTT. Translated: CASSAQQGPGNTIYF. This rearrangement joins TRBV4-1 to TRBJ1-3; 7 bases agree with TRBD1. Losses at the gene ends were 5 bases for V and 4 bases for J; bases not matched to a gene: 8. Germline V CDR1 and CDR2: MGHRA, YSYEKL. The CDR3 length is 15 residues.

This chain's CDR3 is CASSQVIHREQDTQYF. CDR3 DNA: TGCGCCAGCAGCCAAGTTATCCACAGGGAGCAAGATACGCAGTATTTT. This chain connects TRBV4-1 to TRBJ2-3, with D possibly matching TRBD1 (6 bases). Germline CDR1 is MGHRA and CDR2 is YSYEKL. Deletions cut 1 base from V and 5 bases from J, with 16 bases between. The CDR3 consists of 16 residues.

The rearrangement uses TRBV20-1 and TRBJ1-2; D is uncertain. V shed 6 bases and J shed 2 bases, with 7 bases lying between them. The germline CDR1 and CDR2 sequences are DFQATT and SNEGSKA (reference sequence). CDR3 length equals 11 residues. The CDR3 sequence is CSAPQNYGYTF. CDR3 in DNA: TGCAGTGCCCCCCAGAACTATGGCTACACCTTC.

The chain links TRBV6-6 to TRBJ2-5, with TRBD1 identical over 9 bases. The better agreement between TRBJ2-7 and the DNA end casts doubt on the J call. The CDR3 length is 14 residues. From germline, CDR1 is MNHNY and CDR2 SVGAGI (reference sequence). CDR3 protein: CASSSKDRGHEQYF. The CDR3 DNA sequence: TGTGCCAGCAGTTCTAAGGACAGGGGTCACGAGCAGTACTTC.

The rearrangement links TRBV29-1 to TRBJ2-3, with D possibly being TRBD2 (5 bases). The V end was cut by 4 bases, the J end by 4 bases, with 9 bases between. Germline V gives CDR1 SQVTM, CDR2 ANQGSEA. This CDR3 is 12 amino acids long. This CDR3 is CSVVGSADTQYF. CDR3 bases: TGCAGCGTTGTGGGGAGCGCAGATACGCAGTATTTT.

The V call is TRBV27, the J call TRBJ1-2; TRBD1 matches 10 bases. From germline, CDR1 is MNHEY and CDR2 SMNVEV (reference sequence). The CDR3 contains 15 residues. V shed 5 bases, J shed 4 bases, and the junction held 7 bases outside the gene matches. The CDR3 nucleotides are TGTGCCAGCAGTACAGTCCGGGACAGGGGCTATGGCTACACCTTC. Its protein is CASSTVRDRGYGYTF.

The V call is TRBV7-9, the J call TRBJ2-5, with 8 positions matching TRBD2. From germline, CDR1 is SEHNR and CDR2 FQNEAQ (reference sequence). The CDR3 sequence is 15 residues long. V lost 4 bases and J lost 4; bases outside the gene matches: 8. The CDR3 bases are TGTGCCAGCAGCTCGCCTGCGGGACTAGTAGAGACCCAGTACTTC. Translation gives CASSSPAGLVETQYF. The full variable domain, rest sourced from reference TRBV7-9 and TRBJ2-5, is DTGVSQNPRHKITKRGQNVTFRCDPISEHNRLYWYRQTLGQGPEFLTYFQNEAQLEKSRLLSDRFSAERPKGSFSTLEIQRTEQGDSAMYLCASSSPAGLVETQYFGPGTRLLVL.

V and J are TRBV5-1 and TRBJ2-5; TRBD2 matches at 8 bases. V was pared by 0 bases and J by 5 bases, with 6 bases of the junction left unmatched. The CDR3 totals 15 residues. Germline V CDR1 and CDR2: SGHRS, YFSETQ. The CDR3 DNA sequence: TGCGCCAGCAGCTTGGCCCCAGCGGGAGTGGAGACCCAGTACTTC. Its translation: CASSLAPAGVETQYF.